The rows below give T cell receptor beta chains drawn from one sample of a study of tumor-infiltrating lymphocytes in primary liver carcinoma. One entry per CDR3 protein results from TCRdb running MiXCR on the multiplex PCR reads. In the table there are 150,000 to 200,000 distinct CDR3 sequences, about 65% of which are singletons. Sequencing was performed on peripheral blood. The receptors stem from a woman aged 55 to 70 with primary liver carcinoma and hepatitis B virus infection. The CDR3 runs from the conserved cysteine through the conserved F or W. A D gene is named only where the DNA matches it firmly. The size of a clone is reported for some rows only, either as once, few or many, or as a class for expanded clones.

d_gene	v_gene	j_gene	abundance	CDR3nt	CDR3aa
TRBD2	TRBV5-4	TRBJ2-1	.	TGTGATAGCAGCTTAGTAGCGGGTCCCAGCAATGAGCAGTTCTTC	CDSSLVAGPSNEQFF
.	TRBV4-1	TRBJ1-1	.	TGCGCCAGCAGCCCTCTAGGGGGACCAAAGAACACTGAGGCTTCCTTT	CASSPLGGPKNTEASF
.	TRBV11-2	TRBJ2-1	many	TGTGCCAGCAGCACGACCCGGCTCAGTGAGCAGTTCTTC	CASSTTRLSEQFF
.	TRBV29-1	TRBJ2-7	.	TGCAGCGTTGCGGGGCTGGGCTACGAGCAGTACTTC	CSVAGLGYEQYF
.	TRBV12-3/TRBV12-4	TRBJ2-1	few	TGTGCCAGCACCGCCCTAAGTCATGAGCAGTTCTTC	CASTALSHEQFF
.	TRBV5-1	TRBJ1-2	.	TGCGCCAGCAGCTTGGGTCAGGGTGGGCGAGCTAACTATGGCTACACCTTC	CASSLGQGGRANYGYTF
.	TRBV5-1	TRBJ1-2	many	TGCGCCAGCAGCTCTCGGTGGTCCTATGGCTACACCTTC	CASSSRWSYGYTF
.	TRBV11-2	TRBJ2-2	.	TGTGCCAGCAGCTTACTCTATAGGTGCACCGGGAAGCTGTTTTTT	CASSLLYRCTGKLFF
.	TRBV11-2	TRBJ2-2	.	TGTTCCAACGGCTTAGAGTCAGGGTTCACCGGGGAGCTGTTTTTT	CSNGLESGFTGELFF
.	TRBV6-1	TRBJ2-2	many	TGTGCCAGCAATCCACTAGTTTTCTTCGCCGGGGAGCTGTTTTTT	CASNPLVFFAGELFF
.	TRBV28	TRBJ2-7	.	TGTGCCAGCAGTTCTCTGGACGGCTCCTACGAGCAGTACTTC	CASSSLDGSYEQYF
.	TRBV11-3	TRBJ2-3	.	TGTGCCAGCAGCTTAAGAATAGGGGGAGTAACCATGACAGATACGCAGTATTTT	CASSLRIGGVTMTDTQYF
.	TRBV12-3/TRBV12-4	TRBJ1-5	.	TGTGCCAGCAGTTTAGGTCGGACGGAAAATCAGGCCCAGCACTTT	CASSLGRTENQAQHF
.	TRBV12-3/TRBV12-4	TRBJ1-5	many	TGTGCCAGCAGAGGGCCCGGGGGCTTCAATCAGCCCCAGCATTTT	CASRGPGGFNQPQHF
.	TRBV11-2	TRBJ1-5	.	TGTGTCAGCAGCTTAGGCCCATCGTGGGCTGAGAAGCAGCCCCAGCATTTT	CVSSLGPSWAEKQPQHF
.	TRBV11-2	TRBJ1-1	.	TGTGCCAGCAGCTTAGATCCGACAGTGCTCCTCACTGAAACTTTCTTT	CASSLDPTVLLTETFF
TRBD2	TRBV19	TRBJ2-5	.	TGTGCCAGTAAGGAGGCGGGAGATGGGTACGAGCACTACTTC	CASKEAGDGYEHYF
TRBD2	TRBV11-2	TRBJ2-1	.	TGTGCCAGCAGCTTATGGACTAGCGGGAGACTAAAGTTCTTC	CASSLWTSGRLKFF
.	TRBV11-2	TRBJ2-3	medium-sized	TGTGCCAGCCAGCCCGTAGCGGTTAGCACAGATACGCAGTATTTT	CASQPVAVSTDTQYF
TRBD1	TRBV7-9	TRBJ1-3	.	TGTGCCAGCAGCTTAGGGACAGGGGCCCCCTCTGGAAACACCATATATTTT	CASSLGTGAPSGNTIYF
TRBD2	TRBV6-2/TRBV6-3	TRBJ2-5	.	TGTGCCAGGCTCCGGGGGAGGGCCGCGGAGATCCAGTACTTC	CARLRGRAAEIQYF
TRBD2	TRBV30	TRBJ2-3	many	TGTGCCTGGGATAGCGGGAGGTCGGCAGATACGCAGTATTTT	CAWDSGRSADTQYF
TRBD2	TRBV24-1	TRBJ2-1	.	TGTGCCACCAGTGGGGCTAGCGGGAGGGGATTTGATGAGCAGTTCTTC	CATSGASGRGFDEQFF
.	TRBV28	TRBJ2-5	.	TGTGCCAGCAGTTTACTCCAGGGGCTCGGGACCCAGTACTTC	CASSLLQGLGTQYF
.	TRBV11-2	TRBJ1-2	.	TGTGCCAGCAACTTAGGATATCAGGCCGGCTATGGCTACACATTC	CASNLGYQAGYGYTF
.	TRBV6-1	TRBJ2-2	.	TGTGCCACCCACTGGGGGACAACGAACACCGGGGAGCTGTTTTTT	CATHWGTTNTGELFF
TRBD2	TRBV6-2/TRBV6-3	TRBJ2-7	.	TGTACCAGCAGTTACAGGTGGCGGGAGGACCCCTACGAGCAGTACTTC	CTSSYRWREDPYEQYF
TRBD1	TRBV11-2	TRBJ2-2	once	TGTGCCAACAACAACGACAGGGTTTCATACACCGGGGAGCCGTTTTTT	CANNNDRVSYTGEPFF
.	TRBV5-4	TRBJ1-1	.	TGTGCTAGCAGCTTGAGGTACTCGAACACTGAAGCATTCTTT	CASSLRYSNTEAFF
.	TRBV11-2	TRBJ1-1	.	TGTGCCAGCAGTCGGGAGGTCGGCACTGAAACTTTCTTT	CASSREVGTETFF
.	TRBV12-3/TRBV12-4	TRBJ2-7	many	TGTGCCAGCAGTTTAGGTCGGCAGGTATCCTACGAGCAGTACTTC	CASSLGRQVSYEQYF
.	TRBV25-1	TRBJ2-7	.	TGTGCCAGCAGTGAAGACGGTGGGCCGACCAGCTCCTACGAGCAGTACTTC	CASSEDGGPTSSYEQYF
.	TRBV4-2	TRBJ2-3	many	TGTGCCAGCAGCCAAGTAGGCTCCGGGACTAGCACAGATACGCAGTATTTT	CASSQVGSGTSTDTQYF
TRBD2	TRBV12-3/TRBV12-4	TRBJ2-5	many	TGTGCCAGCAGCTCCGGGACTAGGGGAGAGACCCAGTACTTC	CASSSGTRGETQYF
.	TRBV10-3	TRBJ1-2	many	TGTGCCATCAGTGAGCCCCATCAGTCTTATGGCTACACCTTC	CAISEPHQSYGYTF
.	TRBV6-1	TRBJ1-5	few	TGTGCCAGCAGTAAGGACAATCAGCCCCAGCATTTT	CASSKDNQPQHF
TRBD1	TRBV11-2	TRBJ1-2	.	TGTGACAGCAGCTTCCCGACAGGGTGCATTGGCTACACCTTC	CDSSFPTGCIGYTF
.	TRBV11-2	TRBJ1-5	once	TGTGCCAGCAGCTTAGTTTCCAATCAACCCCAGCGTTTT	CASSLVSNQPQRF
.	TRBV4-1	TRBJ1-1	many	TGCGCCAGCAGCCCGCCCGACACTAACACTGAAGCTTTCTTT	CASSPPDTNTEAFF
TRBD1	TRBV6-5	TRBJ2-1	.	TGTGCCAGCAGTCCCTCAGACAGGGGAGAGAATGAGCAGTTCTTC	CASSPSDRGENEQFF
TRBD2	TRBV28	TRBJ2-5	many	TGTGCCAGCAGTTTTGAGCTAGCGGGAGTGGAGACCCAGTACTTC	CASSFELAGVETQYF
.	TRBV6-1	TRBJ1-5	many	TGTGCCAGCAGGGGGGATGTCACCTCGCCCCAGCATTTT	CASRGDVTSPQHF
.	TRBV12-3/TRBV12-4	TRBJ1-5	.	TGTGCCAGCAGTTTACAGCGCAATCGGCCCCAACATTTT	CASSLQRNRPQHF
TRBD2	TRBV10-1	TRBJ2-2	.	TGCACCTGCAGTCCGGGACTAGCGGGCCCAGGGGTCGGGGAGCTGTTTTTT	CTCSPGLAGPGVGELFF
TRBD1	TRBV5-5	TRBJ2-5	.	TGTGCCAGCAGCCCTCCTCGGACAGGGCCAGAGATCCAGTACTTC	CASSPPRTGPEIQYF
TRBD2	TRBV10-1	TRBJ2-3	.	TGCGCCAGCAGTGAGTCGCGCCTAGCGGGGATTAGCACAGATACGCAGTATTTT	CASSESRLAGISTDTQYF
.	TRBV6-2/TRBV6-3	TRBJ2-1	.	TGTGCCAGAAGTACCCAAGGGGGGGTGAATGAGCAGTTCTTC	CARSTQGGVNEQFF
TRBD1	TRBV6-6	TRBJ1-5	many	TGTGCCAGCAGAGGACAGGGTCTAAGCAATCAGCCCCAGCATTTT	CASRGQGLSNQPQHF
.	TRBV6-1	TRBJ1-2	many	TGTGCCAGCAGTGAAATAGGACAGCGGGGAGCGGGGCTCTATAGCTACACCTTC	CASSEIGQRGAGLYSYTF
.	TRBV11-2	TRBJ2-7	once	TGTGCCAGCAGCTTAGATTGGGTCAGTCTAACGGGTCCCTACGAGCAGTTTTTC	CASSLDWVSLTGPYEQFF
.	TRBV12-3/TRBV12-4	TRBJ2-1	.	TGTGCCAGCAGGGACACCCTCAGCTCCTACAATGAGCAGTTCTTC	CASRDTLSSYNEQFF
.	TRBV28	TRBJ2-5	.	TGTGCCAGCAGTTTAAGGGACTTGAAGGGGGTGACCCAGTACTTC	CASSLRDLKGVTQYF
.	TRBV6-5	TRBJ1-1	few	TGTGCCAGCAGTCCCCTCCAGGGTACGAGCACTGAAGCTTTCTTT	CASSPLQGTSTEAFF
TRBD2	TRBV11-2	TRBJ2-5	once	TGTGCCAGCAGAGCCAGACAAGCGGGAGGAGAGACCCAGTACTTC	CASRARQAGGETQYF
TRBD1	TRBV18	TRBJ2-3	.	TGTGCCAGCTCACCAAGGGGGCGCCAGGATACGCAGTATTTT	CASSPRGRQDTQYF
.	TRBV28	TRBJ2-1	.	TGTGCCAGCAGCCCCGGGGCGGGAAGGTCCTCCTACAATGAGCAGTTCTTC	CASSPGAGRSSYNEQFF